This entry features one T cell receptor beta chain sequence. Its antigen is unidentified. These data are taken from a study of T-cell memory formation after mild COVID-19. TCRdb re-derived calls from the 5' RACE reads in MiXCR, one entry per CDR3 protein. Of under 400,000 distinct CDR3 sequences in the sample, roughly 20% were seen once. Study observations and caveats: Certain responding clones were present in pre-infection memory, suggesting participation of cross-reactive memory.

Deletions cut 5 bases from V and 6 bases from J, with 17 bases between. The CDR3 contains 15 residues. In germline, CDR1 is MNHEY, CDR2 SVGEGT. The sequence was obtained from an adult woman who had mild COVID-19 (a few samples of this study predate the infection). Cell type and time point are not known. The sequenced sample consisted of PBMCs or a T cell subset sorted from them (not recorded which). The V call is TRBV6-2 or TRBV6-3, the J call TRBJ1-5; D is possibly TRBD1 (6 bases). The CDR3 DNA reads TGTGCCAGCAGTCCCAGTTCCCGGGGGGCTCAGCCCCAGCATTTT. Translated: CASSPSSRGAQPQHF.